The rows below give T cell receptor beta chains drawn from one sample of a study of long-term antiretroviral therapy in people with HIV. TCRdb keeps only in-frame clones here, not all; method: immunoSEQ multiplex PCR. The sample consists of over 30,000 clones, around 72% of them appearing once. The material sequenced was unsorted PBMCs, taken 3.1 years after starting antiretroviral therapy. The receptor source for this set is a woman between 45 and 65 years old with HIV. CDR3s include the opening cysteine and the closing phenylalanine or tryptophan. D genes are given only for firm matches. The size field is filled for only some rows; it gives once, few, many or a size class.

15	.	TRBV10-1	TRBJ2-7	.	TGCGCCAGCAGTGCCCCGGACAGAGGCGGGTACGAGCAGTACTTC	CASSAPDRGGYEQYF
11	.	TRBV5-1	TRBJ2-2	.	TGCGCCAGCAGCTTGTCCGGGGAGCTGTTTTTT	CASSLSGELFF
13	.	TRBV27	TRBJ1-1	.	TGTGCCAGCAGCCCTCGGGACATGGCTGAAGCTTTCTTT	CASSPRDMAEAFF
15	.	TRBV9	TRBJ1-3	.	TGTGCCAGCAGCCTGGGGCAGAACTCTGGAAACACCATATATTTT	CASSLGQNSGNTIYF
12	few	TRBV19	TRBJ2-7	TRBD1	TGTGCCAGTAGCGAGGGGGCCACCGAGCAGTACTTC	CASSEGATEQYF
14	.	TRBV5-1	TRBJ1-5	.	TGCGCCAGCAGCTTGGGGGGGGTTGAACAGCCCCAGCATTTT	CASSLGGVEQPQHF
11	.	TRBV30	TRBJ1-1	.	TGTGCCTGGAGTGTAGGGGGGATCGCTTTCTTT	CAWSVGGIAFF
12	few	TRBV6-5	TRBJ2-1	.	TGTGCCAGCAGTAAAACAGGGAATGAGCAGTTCTTC	CASSKTGNEQFF
14	.	TRBV11-2	TRBJ1-2	.	TGTGCCAGCAGCTTAGGCACAGGTAACTATGGCTACACCTTC	CASSLGTGNYGYTF
16	once	TRBV18	TRBJ1-3	.	TGTGCCAGCTCACAAGGACAGACCTCCTCTGGAAACACCATATATTTT	CASSQGQTSSGNTIYF
13	few	TRBV19	TRBJ1-1	TRBD1	TGTGCCAGTAGGGACAGGGTAAACACTGAAGCTTTCTTT	CASRDRVNTEAFF
13	once	TRBV5-1	TRBJ1-1	.	TGCGCCAGCAGCCCCCATGCCCGGACCGAAGCTTTCTTT	CASSPHARTEAFF
13	.	TRBV2	TRBJ2-1	.	TGTGCCAGCATGGGGACGTCCTACAATGAGCAGTTCTTC	CASMGTSYNEQFF
13	medium-sized	TRBV5-1	TRBJ1-1	.	TGCGCCAGCAGCGTAGGCATGAACACTGAAGCTTTCTTT	CASSVGMNTEAFF
14	.	TRBV5-1	TRBJ1-3	.	TGCGCCAGCAGCCTGGGGGTAGCCGGAAACACCATATATTTT	CASSLGVAGNTIYF
17	.	TRBV11-2	TRBJ2-3	TRBD2	TGTGCCAGCAGCTTTTCCCTGGGACTAGCGGGCCCAGATACGCAGTATTTT	CASSFSLGLAGPDTQYF
13	few	TRBV5-1	TRBJ1-1	.	TGCGCCAGCAGCCCATGGGGGGACACTGAAGCTTTCTTT	CASSPWGDTEAFF
14	.	TRBV30	TRBJ2-7	TRBD1	TGTGCCTGGAGTGTTACGGGACAGGGCTACGAGCAGTACTTC	CAWSVTGQGYEQYF
14	.	TRBV11-2	TRBJ1-3	TRBD1	TGTGCCAGCAGCGCGATCGGGACAGAGACCTTTAAGACATTT	CASSAIGTETFKTF
13	.	TRBV6-5	TRBJ2-2	.	TGTGCCAGCAGCGAGGAGGTCTCCGGGGAGCTGTTTTTT	CASSEEVSGELFF
13	.	TRBV27	TRBJ1-2	.	TGTGCCAGCAGTTTAACCCCGAGGAGTGGCTACACCTTC	CASSLTPRSGYTF
12	.	TRBV11-1	TRBJ2-7	.	TGTGCCAGGGACAGATTCCCCTACGAGCAGTACTTC	CARDRFPYEQYF
15	.	TRBV11-2	TRBJ1-1	.	TGTGCCAGCAGCACTGGGACGTACGTGAACACTGAAGCTTTCTTT	CASSTGTYVNTEAFF
15	.	TRBV2	TRBJ2-5	TRBD2	TGTGCCAGCAGCAATCGACTAGCGGGACAAGAGACCCAGTACTTC	CASSNRLAGQETQYF
13	.	TRBV6-1	TRBJ1-5	TRBD1	TGTGCCAGCCTAGGACAGGGGGATCAGCCCCAGCATTTT	CASLGQGDQPQHF
15	few	TRBV19	TRBJ1-5	TRBD1	TGTGCCAGTAGTCGAACAGGGACAGTTGACCAGCCCCAGCATTTT	CASSRTGTVDQPQHF
15	few	TRBV27	TRBJ1-2	TRBD1	TGTGCCAGCAGTTTAATTGGGACAGGATACTATGGCTACACCTTC	CASSLIGTGYYGYTF
16	.	TRBV5-1	TRBJ2-7	.	TGCGCCAGCAGCTTGGGTGGTCGGGGGTCAGGCTACGAGCAGTACTTC	CASSLGGRGSGYEQYF
11	.	TRBV25-1	TRBJ1-4	.	TGTGCCAGCCGAACTAATGAAAAACTGTTTTTT	CASRTNEKLFF